Following are 32 T cell receptor beta chains from one sample sequenced in a study of blood T cell repertoires in COVID-19. This table comes from immunoSEQ multiplex PCR, and its TCRdb copy is limited to in-frame clones, with some not included. The sample has approximately 400,000 clones, roughly 86% seen once. Sequenced sample: PBMCs or T cells enriched from blood (not recorded which). The receptors stem from a man aged 25-45 years who had recovered from COVID-19.

The V gene is TRBV29-1, the J gene TRBJ1-2; 7 nucleotides align to TRBD1. The CDR3 covers 15 residues. Germline CDR1 reads SQVTM; CDR2 reads ANQGSEA. V was pared by 4 bases and J by 0 bases, with 8 bases of the junction left unmatched. CDR3 amino acids: CSVVGFGQANYGYTF. The DNA for the CDR3 is TGCAGCGTTGTCGGATTCGGACAGGCTAACTATGGCTACACCTTC. Together with reference TRBV29-1 and TRBJ1-2, the CDR3 gives the full variable domain: SAVISQKPSRDICQRGTSLTIQCQVDSQVTMMFWYRQQPGQSLTLIATANQGSEATYESGFVIDKFPISRPNLTFSTLTVSNMSPEDSSIYLCSVVGFGQANYGYTFGSGTRLTVV.

The chain carries TRBV5-6 and TRBJ2-7; no clear D gene. Trimming pared 3 bases from V and 0 bases from J, leaving 10 bases between. CDR1 and CDR2 from the germline V gene are SGHDT and YYEEEE. CDR3 size: 14 residues. CDR3 DNA: TGTGCCAGCAGCTCCGACTGGAGCTCCTACGAGCAGTACTTC. It specifies CASSSDWSSYEQYF.

The rearrangement joins TRBV5-1 to TRBJ2-5; D is perhaps TRBD2 (5 bases). The CDR3 runs to 16 residues. Germline V gene sequence: CDR1 SGHRS, CDR2 YFSETQ. The V end was cut by 4 bases, the J end by 2 bases, with 18 bases between. CDR3 coding DNA: TGCGCCAGCAGCACTGCCCCTAATCCGGGACAAGAGACCCAGTACTTC. Protein: CASSTAPNPGQETQYF.

The V and J genes are TRBV3-1 (or the pseudogene TRBV3-2) and TRBJ1-1; D gene ambiguous. CDR3 size: 14 residues. Germline CDR1 LGHDT, CDR2 YNNKEL (reference sequence). Trimming pared 0 bases from V and 5 bases from J, leaving 10 bases between. The CDR3 here is CASSQDFRGTEAFF. CDR3 DNA sequence: TGTGCCAGCAGCCAAGATTTCCGAGGGACTGAAGCTTTCTTT.

The V gene is TRBV27, the J gene TRBJ2-1; 10 positions match TRBD2. From germline, CDR1 is MNHEY and CDR2 SMNVEV (reference sequence). The CDR3 spans 15 residues. V dropped 1 base and J dropped 6; count of bases not matched to a gene: 3. CDR3 loop: CASSLYLAGVNEQFF. DNA for the CDR3: TGTGCCAGCAGTTTATACCTAGCGGGGGTCAATGAGCAGTTCTTC.

This chain links TRBV25-1 with TRBJ1-1, with 7 positions matching TRBD1. This CDR3 region has 15 residues. Germline-derived CDR1 and CDR2 are MGHDK and SYGVNS. J was trimmed by 6 bases and V by 6 bases; bases with no gene match: 13. The chain's CDR3 is CASSPDSGQHSEAFF. CDR3 coding DNA: TGTGCCAGCAGCCCTGATTCGGGACAGCATTCTGAAGCTTTCTTT.

As to this clone: Distinct nucleotide sequences in the sample also encode this CDR3. J is TRBJ2-2 and V is TRBV12-3 or TRBV12-4; D might be TRBD1 (5 bases). Trimming cost V 6 bases and J 4 bases, with 9 bases left between them. This CDR3 is 13 amino acids long. Here the CDR3 reads CASSLTGTGELFF. The CDR3 bases are TGTGCCAGCAGCCTTACAGGCACCGGGGAGCTGTTTTTT.

The V and J genes are TRBV3-1 (or the pseudogene TRBV3-2) and TRBJ2-2, with a possible D match to TRBD1 (5 bases). The V end lost 6 bases, the J end lost 1 base, and 9 bases lay between the germline ends. The CDR3 extends over 14 amino acids. CDR1 and CDR2 (germline): LGHDT, YNNKEL (reference sequence). CDR3: CASSPTGNTGELFF. The CDR3 region has the DNA TGTGCCAGCAGTCCAACAGGGAACACCGGGGAGCTGTTTTTT.

The V and J genes are TRBV7-8 and TRBJ1-1; the D is unclear. Trimming shortened V by 1 base and J by 4 bases, and 10 bases separated the two germline ends. Per germline, CDR1 SGHVS and CDR2 FQNEAQ. The CDR3 is made up of 14 amino acids. Written as DNA, the CDR3 is TGTGCCAGCAGCTTAGGTCCGGGGAGCACTGAAGCTTTCTTT. It specifies CASSLGPGSTEAFF.

V and J are TRBV6-5 and TRBJ1-2, with 9 bases matching TRBD1. The CDR3 has 13 residues. The J segment lost 8 bases and the V segment lost 6 bases, leaving 7 bases of the junction unmatched. Germline values: CDR1 MNHEY, CDR2 SVGAGI. In nucleotides, the CDR3 is TGTGCCAGCAGCCCCCGGACAGGGGCGGGCTACACCTTC. Protein product: CASSPRTGAGYTF.

The chain is built from TRBV30 and TRBJ1-1; the D gene is possibly TRBD1 (6 bases). V was shortened by 6 bases and J by 3 bases, with 11 bases between the two germline ends. CDR3 length: 12 amino acids. Germline lookup yields CDR1 GTSNPN and CDR2 SVGIG (reference sequence). CDR3 bases: TGTGCCTGTAAACCAGGGGACACTGAAGCTTTCTTT. Amino acids: CACKPGDTEAFF.

The chain carries TRBV5-1 and TRBJ1-1, with 7 bases aligning to TRBD1. The length of the CDR3 is 14 residues. CDR1 is SGHRS, CDR2 YFSETQ, per germline. Trimming removed 6 bases from V and 1 base from J; junction bases left unmatched: 6. CDR3 residues: CASIAGGSNTEAFF. In DNA form, the CDR3 reads TGCGCCAGCATAGCAGGGGGATCGAACACTGAAGCTTTCTTT.

V gene TRBV5-4 combines with J gene TRBJ2-5; 12 nucleotides line up with TRBD2. V shed 2 bases, J shed 4 bases, and the junction held 9 bases outside the gene matches. The CDR3 has 17 residues. The germline V gene has CDR1 SGHNT and CDR2 YYREEE (reference sequence). The CDR3 spells CASSLGLAGLQGETQYF. CDR3 sequence (DNA): TGTGCCAGCAGCTTAGGACTAGCGGGGCTACAAGGAGAGACCCAGTACTTC.

Turning to this clone: The sample contains more than one DNA sequence encoding this CDR3. The V and J genes are TRBV9 and TRBJ1-1, with a weak D call TRBD1 (5 bases). Trimming cost V 2 bases and J 4 bases, with 9 bases left between them. CDR3 length: 13 residues. The germline V gene encodes CDR1 SGDLS and CDR2 YYNGEE. The CDR3 region is CASSVQGGTEAFF. The CDR3 DNA follows: TGTGCCAGCAGCGTCCAGGGAGGCACTGAAGCTTTCTTT.

The chain is built from TRBV7-9 and TRBJ2-1, with D possibly TRBD1 on 6 matching bases. V was trimmed by 2 bases and J by 10 bases, leaving 15 bases between them. CDR3 length equals 14 residues. From germline, CDR1 is SEHNR and CDR2 FQNEAQ (reference sequence). This chain's CDR3 is CASSLTGNSREQFF. Here the CDR3 DNA reads TGTGCCAGCAGCTTAACAGGGAATAGTAGGGAGCAGTTCTTC.

The V and J genes are TRBV7-8 and TRBJ2-1; D call uncertain. The germline CDR1 and CDR2 sequences are SGHVS and FQNEAQ. Trimming left V 5 bases short and J 4 bases short, with 3 bases between. The CDR3 sequence is 11 residues long. CDR3 amino acids: CASSPYNEQFF. CDR3 sequence (DNA): TGTGCCAGCAGCCCGTACAATGAGCAGTTCTTC.

This sequence joins TRBV12-3 or TRBV12-4 and TRBJ1-1; the match to TRBD1 covers 7 bases. This CDR3 is 12 amino acids long. V trimming: 6 bases; J trimming: 9 bases; junction bases outside the gene matches: 7. The CDR3, as DNA: TGTGCCAGCAGCCGAGGGACAGCCCAAGCTTTCTTT. Its protein product is CASSRGTAQAFF.

This clone was detected a few times. The rearrangement links TRBV2 to TRBJ1-5; 10 bases fit TRBD1. Unmatched junction bases numbered 7, after V lost 2 bases and J lost 3 bases. Germline loops: CDR1 SNHLY, CDR2 FYNNEI. CDR3 length: 17 residues. The CDR3 nucleotides are TGTGCCAGCAGTGAAATTCAGGGACAGGGGTACAATCAGCCCCAGCATTTT. Amino acid sequence: CASSEIQGQGYNQPQHF.

This clone was detected only a few times. The gene calls are TRBV5-4 and TRBJ1-4; D may be TRBD1 (5 bases). CDR1 and CDR2 from the germline V gene are SGHNT and YYREEE (reference sequence). Trimming took 4 bases from V and 7 from J, leaving 17 bases between them. The CDR3 covers 15 residues. The CDR3 DNA reads TGTGCCAGCAGCAATAGGTGGGGGGAGGGTGAAAAACTGTTTTTT. It translates to CASSNRWGEGEKLFF.

The V call is TRBV6-2 or TRBV6-3, the J call TRBJ1-5; D gene uncertain. Germline values: CDR1 MNHEY, CDR2 SVGEGT. This CDR3 contains 13 residues. Trimming stripped 1 base from V and 4 bases from J, with 5 bases between. The CDR3 DNA sequence: TGTGCCAGCAGTTACTGGCCAAATCAGCCCCAGCATTTT. Translated: CASSYWPNQPQHF.

CDR3 DNA: TGTGCCGGCCGGGGAAGCGGTACTGAAGCTTTCTTT. This gives the protein CAGRGSGTEAFF. The chain employs TRBV12-5 and TRBJ1-1; D is undetermined. This CDR3 comprises 12 residues. Germline loops: CDR1 LGHNT, CDR2 FRNRAP.

The chain combines TRBV27 with TRBJ1-6; unclear D gene. The germline gives CDR1 MNHEY, CDR2 SMNVEV (reference sequence). CDR3 length: 12 amino acids. V dropped 7 bases and J dropped 9 bases, with 10 bases sitting between them. The CDR3 is CASTSEGSPLHF. The CDR3 coding sequence is TGTGCCAGCACCTCGGAGGGTTCACCCCTCCACTTT.

This clone was seen a handful of times. This sequence joins TRBV18 and TRBJ1-1, with a weak D call TRBD1 (5 bases). Trimming cost V 3 bases and J 1 base, with 9 bases left between them. The CDR3 consists of 14 residues. Germline-derived CDR1 and CDR2 are KGHSH and LQKENI. In DNA form, the CDR3 reads TGTGCCAGCTCACCTGGGGCGGAGAACACTGAAGCTTTCTTT. Protein sequence: CASSPGAENTEAFF. Supplemented by reference TRBV18 and TRBJ1-1, the full variable domain reads NAGVMQNPRHLVRRRGQEARLRCSPMKGHSHVYWYRQLPEEGLKFMVYLQKENIIDESGMPKERFSAEFPKEGPSILRIQQVVRGDSAAYFCASSPGAENTEAFFGQGTRLTVV.

This clone occurred a few times. The V call is TRBV27, the J call TRBJ1-6; 8 bases line up with TRBD1. V shed 4 bases, J shed 6 bases, and the junction held 2 bases outside the gene matches. The germline V gene encodes CDR1 MNHEY and CDR2 SMNVEV (reference sequence). This CDR3 contains 14 residues. For the CDR3, the DNA is TGTGCCAGCAGTTCGGACAGGGTTAATTCACCCCTCCACTTT. Translating gives CASSSDRVNSPLHF.

The rearrangement uses TRBV10-3 and TRBJ2-6; D is undetermined. The CDR3 loop spans 14 amino acids. Germline V gene data show CDR1 as ENHRY and CDR2 as SYGVKD. Trimming cost V 3 bases and J 4 bases, with 7 bases left between them. This CDR3 reads CAISETAGANVLTF. The CDR3 DNA reads TGTGCCATCAGTGAAACAGCAGGGGCCAACGTCCTGACTTTC.

V usage is TRBV12-1 and J usage is TRBJ1-4; the tabulated D call, TRBD1, remains unverified against the DNA. TRBV12-1 counts as a pseudogene. The CDR3 spans 14 residues. In DNA, the CDR3 is TGTGCCAGCACCACAGGGGGGCGGGCAGAAAAACTGTTTTTT. It specifies CASTTGGRAEKLFF.

The chain has TRBV5-1 and TRBJ1-6, with D perhaps matching TRBD1 (6 bases). Trimming took 4 bases from V and 10 from J, leaving 15 bases between them. This CDR3 comprises 14 residues. CDR1 is SGHRS, CDR2 YFSETQ, per germline. The CDR3 spells CASSVGQTGSPLHF. CDR3 in DNA: TGCGCCAGCAGCGTGGGACAAACGGGGTCACCCCTCCACTTT.

The chain uses TRBV3-1 (or the pseudogene TRBV3-2) and TRBJ1-1; D gene ambiguous. Germline V CDR1 and CDR2: LGHDT, YNNKEL (reference sequence). The CDR3 covers 13 residues. The V end lost 5 bases, the J end lost 7 bases, and 14 bases lay between the germline ends. CDR3 in amino acids: CASSVAVVGEAFF. The DNA for the CDR3 is TGTGCCAGCAGCGTTGCAGTCGTTGGTGAAGCTTTCTTT.

The chain joins TRBV5-1 to TRBJ2-1, with TRBD1 matching 8 bases. V lost 4 bases, J lost 8 bases, and 5 bases stayed unmatched. The germline gives CDR1 SGHRS, CDR2 YFSETQ. CDR3 length equals 13 residues. This chain's CDR3 is CASSRQGWDEQFF. CDR3 DNA: TGCGCCAGCAGCAGACAGGGGTGGGATGAGCAGTTCTTC.

The chain joins TRBV7-6 to TRBJ2-1, with TRBD2 matching over 7 bases. CDR3 length equals 14 residues. Germline CDR1 SGHVS, CDR2 FNYEAQ. V dropped 2 bases and J dropped 3; count of bases not matched to a gene: 1. The CDR3: CASSLLADYNEQFF. CDR3 DNA: TGTGCCAGCAGCTTACTAGCGGACTACAATGAGCAGTTCTTC.

The chain combines TRBV6-6 with TRBJ1-1, with a weak D call TRBD1 (5 bases). The ends were cut back, 4 bases at V and 10 bases at J, with 10 bases in the middle. This CDR3 has 11 residues. Germline V gene lookup returns CDR1 MNHNY and CDR2 SVGAGI (reference sequence). The CDR3 DNA is TGTGCCAGCAGTTGGGGACTCGGAGCTTTCTTT. Translating gives CASSWGLGAFF.

The rearrangement uses TRBV19 and TRBJ2-7; D is undetermined. The V gene's germline CDR1 is LNHDA and CDR2 SQIVND (reference sequence). Deletions cut 3 bases from V and 2 bases from J, with 11 bases between. The CDR3 contains 14 residues. CDR3 nucleotide sequence: TGTGCCAGTAGTATGCAGGTACCCACCTACGAGCAGTACTTC. Encoded protein: CASSMQVPTYEQYF. The entire variable domain, with the rest obtained from reference TRBV19 and TRBJ2-7, is as follows: DGGITQSPKYLFRKEGQNVTLSCEQNLNHDAMYWYRQDPGQGLRLIYYSQIVNDFQKGDIAEGYSVSREKKESFPLTVTSAQKNPTAFYLCASSMQVPTYEQYFGPGTRLTVT.